Presented here are 15 T cell receptor beta chains from one specimen sequenced in a study of technical replicates of blood from a handful of donors. Sequenced by immunoSEQ multiplex PCR; TCRdb stores in-frame clones only, minus some. The profile shows about 97,000 clones, about 95% of them singletons. Input material: T cells isolated from PBMCs. These receptors were collected from a human donor in good health.

Here the CDR3 reads CASSEGTGLGAFF. DNA of the CDR3: TGTGCCAGCAGTGAAGGGACAGGCCTTGGGGCTTTCTTT. The chain carries TRBV2 and TRBJ1-1, with 7 bases aligning to TRBD1. The V segment lost 1 base and the J segment 11 bases; nucleotides outside the gene matches: 7. The CDR3 extends over 13 amino acids. Germline values: CDR1 SNHLY, CDR2 FYNNEI.

The chain carries TRBV19 and TRBJ1-6, with D possibly being TRBD1 (6 bases). CDR1 and CDR2 from the germline V gene are LNHDA and SQIVND (reference sequence). The V end lost 6 bases, the J end lost 8 bases, and 11 bases lay between the germline ends. The CDR3 spans 13 residues. CDR3 loop: CASRQGGDSPLHF. For the CDR3, the DNA is TGTGCCAGTAGACAGGGTGGGGATTCACCCCTCCACTTT.

The chain has TRBV27 and TRBJ1-4; TRBD1 matches 8 bases. CDR1 is MNHEY and CDR2 is SMNVEV in the germline V gene (reference sequence). The CDR3 loop spans 15 amino acids. V shed 4 bases, J shed 8 bases, and the junction held 9 bases outside the gene matches. The CDR3 loop is CASSSIRGREEKLFF. The DNA for the CDR3 is TGTGCCAGCAGTTCCATCAGGGGGCGCGAGGAAAAACTGTTTTTT. Full variable domain (missing parts from reference TRBV27 and TRBJ1-4): EAQVTQNPRYLITVTGKKLTVTCSQNMNHEYMSWYRQDPGLGLRQIYYSMNVEVTDKGDVPEGYKVSRKEKRNFPLILESPSPNQTSLYFCASSSIRGREEKLFFGSGTQLSVL.

The rearrangement links TRBV5-5 to TRBJ1-1, with D uncertain. Germline V gene lookup returns CDR1 SGHKS and CDR2 YYEKEE (reference sequence). The CDR3 sequence is 13 residues long. Trimming took 0 bases from V and 5 from J, leaving 8 bases between them. CDR3: CASSLEAYTEAFF. The CDR3 bases are TGTGCCAGCAGCTTGGAAGCATATACTGAAGCTTTCTTT.

The gene calls are TRBV7-9 and TRBJ1-4; no firm D call. The V end was cut by 3 bases, the J end by 7 bases, with 15 bases between. From germline, CDR1 is SEHNR and CDR2 FQNEAQ (reference sequence). There are 15 residues in the CDR3. Here the CDR3 reads CASSLQRADVEKLFF. As DNA, the CDR3 is TGTGCCAGCAGCTTGCAGAGGGCTGACGTTGAAAAACTGTTTTTT. The full variable domain, in which reference TRBV7-9 and TRBJ1-4 provide the parts outside the CDR3, is DTGVSQNPRHKITKRGQNVTFRCDPISEHNRLYWYRQTLGQGPEFLTYFQNEAQLEKSRLLSDRFSAERPKGSFSTLEIQRTEQGDSAMYLCASSLQRADVEKLFFGSGTQLSVL.

The rearrangement uses TRBV20-1 and TRBJ2-1; D unclear. Trimming removed 4 bases at V and 5 bases at J, with 3 bases between. This CDR3 has 10 residues. Germline-derived CDR1 and CDR2 are DFQATT and SNEGSKA (reference sequence). DNA of the CDR3: TGCAGTGCTACAGACAATGAGCAGTTCTTC. It is translated as CSATDNEQFF.

This rearrangement joins TRBV5-6 to TRBJ2-6, with D perhaps TRBD1 (5 bases). V was cut by 7 bases and J by 1 base, with 9 bases left in between. The germline CDR1 and CDR2 sequences are SGHDT and YYEEEE. The CDR3 totals 14 residues. The CDR3 loop reads CASGASSGANVLTF. CDR3 nucleotides: TGTGCCAGCGGGGCTAGTTCTGGGGCCAACGTCCTGACTTTC.

This clone has more than one count but fewer than ten. V and J are TRBV10-3 and TRBJ2-1; D perhaps matches TRBD2 (6 bases). V gave up 4 bases and J gave up 9 bases, with 13 bases separating them. The germline V gene encodes CDR1 ENHRY and CDR2 SYGVKD. The length of the CDR3 is 13 residues. The CDR3 nucleotides are TGTGCCATCAGTGGTCTAGCGTCGGTTGAGCAGTTCTTC. Residues: CAISGLASVEQFF.

The chain employs TRBV7-6 and TRBJ1-1, with 7 bases identical to TRBD1. From germline, CDR1 is SGHVS and CDR2 FNYEAQ. The ends lost 5 bases at V and 1 base at J; junction bases unmatched: 4. The CDR3 spans 14 residues. DNA of the CDR3: TGTGCCAGCAGCACGCAGGGGGGGAACACTGAAGCTTTCTTT. Its protein product is CASSTQGGNTEAFF.

The V gene is TRBV28, the J gene TRBJ2-7, with TRBD1 matching 9 bases. This CDR3 comprises 15 residues. After removal of 5 bases from V and 2 bases from J, the junction contained 7 bases not matched to a gene. Germline CDR1 MDHEN, CDR2 SYDVKM. In nucleotides, the CDR3 is TGTGCCAGCAGTAACCCGGGACAGGGCGCCTACGAGCAGTACTTC. Protein sequence: CASSNPGQGAYEQYF.

The chain has TRBV15 and TRBJ2-1; D is possibly TRBD2 (6 bases). There are 13 residues in the CDR3. Between the trimmed V and J ends, which lost 2 bases and 5 bases, there was a span of 7 bases. Germline CDR1 reads LNHNV; CDR2 reads YYDKDF (reference sequence). The chain's CDR3 is CATSRWGDNEQFF. CDR3 bases: TGTGCCACCAGCAGATGGGGGGACAATGAGCAGTTCTTC.

The chain joins TRBV5-4 to TRBJ2-3; D perhaps matches TRBD2 (5 bases). Germline V gene lookup returns CDR1 SGHNT and CDR2 YYREEE (reference sequence). The CDR3 spans 13 residues. Trimming stripped 4 bases from V and 3 bases from J, with 9 bases between. Here the CDR3 DNA reads TGTGCCAGCAGCGGACTTCTTACAGATACGCAGTATTTT. It translates to CASSGLLTDTQYF.

This rearrangement joins TRBV29-1 to TRBJ2-7; a possible D gene is TRBD1 (5 bases). Trimming took off 4 bases at V and 5 bases at J, with 12 bases between the two ends. This CDR3 comprises 12 residues. The germline CDR1 and CDR2 sequences are SQVTM and ANQGSEA. The CDR3 coding sequence is TGCAGCGTTGTAGGGTGGGGCGACGAGCAGTACTTC. It is translated as CSVVGWGDEQYF.

This clone came up once. The V and J genes are TRBV7-8 and TRBJ2-5; 14 nucleotides align to TRBD2. CDR3 length: 20 amino acids. Losses at the gene ends were 4 bases for V and 0 bases for J; bases not matched to a gene: 13. Germline loops: CDR1 SGHVS, CDR2 FQNEAQ. CDR3: CASSSLGTSGRFGNQETQYF. The CDR3 bases are TGTGCCAGCAGCTCCCTAGGGACTAGCGGGAGATTCGGGAACCAAGAGACCCAGTACTTC.

The chain couples TRBV9 to TRBJ2-2; 13 bases are shared with TRBD2. V was pared by 3 bases and J by 9 bases, with 5 bases of the junction left unmatched. Germline CDR1 reads SGDLS; CDR2 reads YYNGEE. The CDR3 is made up of 15 amino acids. The CDR3 sequence is CASSAGLAGHRELFF. The CDR3 DNA reads as TGTGCCAGCAGCGCGGGACTAGCGGGGCACCGGGAGCTGTTTTTT. The variable domain in full, completed from reference TRBV9 and TRBJ2-2, reads DSGVTQTPKHLITATGQRVTLRCSPRSGDLSVYWYQQSLDQGLQFLIQYYNGEERAKGNILERFSAQQFPDLHSELNLSSLELGDSALYFCASSAGLAGHRELFFGEGSRLTVL.